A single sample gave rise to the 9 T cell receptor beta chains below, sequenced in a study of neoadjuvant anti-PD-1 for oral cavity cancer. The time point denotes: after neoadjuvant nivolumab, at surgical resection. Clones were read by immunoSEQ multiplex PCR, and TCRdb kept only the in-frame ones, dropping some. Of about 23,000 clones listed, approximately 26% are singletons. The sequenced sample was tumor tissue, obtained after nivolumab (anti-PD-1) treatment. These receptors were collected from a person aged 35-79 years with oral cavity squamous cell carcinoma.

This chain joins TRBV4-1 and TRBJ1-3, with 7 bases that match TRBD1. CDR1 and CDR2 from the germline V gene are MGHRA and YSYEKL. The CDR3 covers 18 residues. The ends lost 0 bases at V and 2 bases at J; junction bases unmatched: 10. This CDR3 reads CASSQDTRARGAGNTIYF. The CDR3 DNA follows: TGCGCCAGCAGCCAAGATACGCGGGCCAGGGGGGCTGGAAACACCATATATTTT.

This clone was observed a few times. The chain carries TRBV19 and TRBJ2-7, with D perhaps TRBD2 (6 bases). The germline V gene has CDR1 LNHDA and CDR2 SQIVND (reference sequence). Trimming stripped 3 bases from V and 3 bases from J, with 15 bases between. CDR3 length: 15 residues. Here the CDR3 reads CASSMVWQGGYEQYF. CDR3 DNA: TGTGCCAGTAGTATGGTTTGGCAGGGAGGCTACGAGCAGTACTTC.

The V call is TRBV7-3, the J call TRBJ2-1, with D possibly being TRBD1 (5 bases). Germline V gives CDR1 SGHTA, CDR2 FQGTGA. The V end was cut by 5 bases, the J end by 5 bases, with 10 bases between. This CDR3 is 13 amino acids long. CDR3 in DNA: TGTGCCAGCAGCCCCAGGGATCACAATGAGCAGTTCTTC. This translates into CASSPRDHNEQFF.

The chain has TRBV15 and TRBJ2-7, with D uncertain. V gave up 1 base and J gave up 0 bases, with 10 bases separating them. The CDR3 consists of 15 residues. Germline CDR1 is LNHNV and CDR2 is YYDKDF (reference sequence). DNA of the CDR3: TGTGCCACCAGCAGAGGATCTGTTAGCTCCTACGAGCAGTACTTC. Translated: CATSRGSVSSYEQYF.

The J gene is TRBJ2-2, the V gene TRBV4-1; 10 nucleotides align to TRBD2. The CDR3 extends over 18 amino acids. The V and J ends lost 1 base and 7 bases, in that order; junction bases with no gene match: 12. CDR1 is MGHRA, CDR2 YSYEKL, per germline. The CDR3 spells CASSQGRRQRGGDGELFF. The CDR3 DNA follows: TGCGCCAGCAGCCAAGGGAGGAGACAGCGGGGGGGAGACGGGGAGCTGTTTTTT.

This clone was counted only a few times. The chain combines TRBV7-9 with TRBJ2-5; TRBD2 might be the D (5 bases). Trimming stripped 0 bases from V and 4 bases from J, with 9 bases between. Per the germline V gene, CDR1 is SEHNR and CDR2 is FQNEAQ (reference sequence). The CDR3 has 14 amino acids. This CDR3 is CASSLALRGETQYF. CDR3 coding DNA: TGTGCCAGCAGCTTAGCGTTACGGGGAGAGACCCAGTACTTC.

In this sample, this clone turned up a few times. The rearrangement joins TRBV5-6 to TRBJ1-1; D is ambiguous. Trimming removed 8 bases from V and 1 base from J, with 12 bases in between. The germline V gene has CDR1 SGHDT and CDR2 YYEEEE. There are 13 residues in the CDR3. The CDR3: CASTNSRNTEAFF. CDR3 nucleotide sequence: TGTGCCAGTACCAATTCGCGGAACACTGAAGCTTTCTTT.

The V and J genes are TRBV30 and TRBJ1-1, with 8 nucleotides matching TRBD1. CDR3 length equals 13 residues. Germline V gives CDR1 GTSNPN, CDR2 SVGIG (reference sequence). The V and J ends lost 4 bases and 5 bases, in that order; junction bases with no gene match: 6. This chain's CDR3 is CAWTQGAGTEAFF. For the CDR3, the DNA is TGTGCCTGGACTCAGGGGGCAGGGACTGAAGCTTTCTTT.

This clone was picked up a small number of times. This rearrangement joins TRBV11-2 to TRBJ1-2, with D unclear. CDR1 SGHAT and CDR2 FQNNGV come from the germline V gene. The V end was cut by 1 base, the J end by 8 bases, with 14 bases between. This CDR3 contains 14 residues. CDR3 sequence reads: CASSLVGQTGGYTF. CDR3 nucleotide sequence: TGTGCCAGCAGCTTAGTGGGTCAGACTGGCGGCTACACCTTC.